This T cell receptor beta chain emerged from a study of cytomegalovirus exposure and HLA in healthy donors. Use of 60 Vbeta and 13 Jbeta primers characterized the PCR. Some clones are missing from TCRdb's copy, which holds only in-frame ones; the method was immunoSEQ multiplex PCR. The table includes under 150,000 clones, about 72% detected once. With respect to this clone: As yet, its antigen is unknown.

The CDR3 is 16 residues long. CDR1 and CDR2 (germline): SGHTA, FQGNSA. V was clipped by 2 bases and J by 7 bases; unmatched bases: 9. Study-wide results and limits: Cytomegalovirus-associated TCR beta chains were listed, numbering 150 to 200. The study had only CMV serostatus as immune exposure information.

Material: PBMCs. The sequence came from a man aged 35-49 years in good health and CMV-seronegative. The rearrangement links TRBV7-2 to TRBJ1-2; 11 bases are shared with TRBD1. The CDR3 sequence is CASSLFRSGTGGGYTF. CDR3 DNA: TGTGCCAGCAGCTTATTTAGGTCCGGGACAGGGGGTGGCTACACCTTC.